A single T cell receptor beta chain is shown here with its context. Its antigen is unidentified. TCRdb reanalysed the RT-PCR reads using MiXCR and keeps one entry per CDR3 protein. This sample carries about 650,000 distinct CDR3 sequences, 11% to 15% of them seen once, and the ten largest clones take approximately 7.6%. The data derive from a study of response to subunit inactivated influenza vaccine. Overall study findings and caveats: Authors suggested each seasonal flu vaccination may recruit only limited numbers of new T cells.

The CDR3 is 17 amino acids. V was shortened by 6 bases and J by 2 bases, with 20 bases between the two germline ends. This sample comprised PBMCs from blood, obtained about 14 days before vaccination. The TCR was taken from a man aged 45 to 65 who received an inactivated influenza vaccine. This sequence joins TRBV12-3 or TRBV12-4 and TRBJ1-5, with TRBD1 as a possible D gene (6 bases). For the CDR3, the DNA is TGTGCCAGCAGCCCGCGATCACAGGGTCTACGCAATCAGCCCCAGCATTTT. Its protein is CASSPRSQGLRNQPQHF.